This T cell receptor (beta chain) was found in a study of shared clonotypes between healthy human individuals. Remarks on this clone: What it binds is not known.

Overall study results and limits: Depth of sequencing was expected to influence donor clonotype sharing.

Naive CD8 populations comprised CD45RO-negative cells positively selected for CCR7, excluding terminally differentiated effector memory CD45RA+ cells. V lost 4 bases and J lost 9; bases outside the gene matches: 14. CDR1 is SNHLY, CDR2 FYNNEI, per germline. CDR3 length: 16 residues. The authors' processing: ImmunoSEQ output held junction-only sequences without quality scores, so filtering differed. Sequencing used immunoSEQ multiplex PCR; TCRdb keeps in-frame clones, though not all of them. V and J calls and clone size are those listed in that table; D and trimming were worked out from the DNA. The top ten hold approximately 1.2% of the sample, which has about 1,800,000 clones, about 95% seen once.

The chain carries TRBV2 and TRBJ2-1; 8 bases fit TRBD2. Sequenced sample: naive CD8+ T cells sorted from blood. The sequence was collected from a young man in good health. In DNA form, the CDR3 reads TGTGCCAGCAGTGGGTCCGCTACTAGCGGTCACTCTGAGCAGTTCTTC. Translation gives CASSGSATSGHSEQFF.